The rows below give T cell receptor beta chains drawn from one sample of a study of CD8 T cells in ankylosing spondylitis. Each CDR3 protein is one row after TCRdb ran MiXCR on the 5' RACE reads. Seen here are around 340,000 distinct CDR3 sequences, about 15% observed once, and the top ten hold approximately 0.99%. Specimen: blood, either unsorted or a sorted T cell fraction (not recorded which). These receptor sequences come from a male donor with ankylosing spondylitis or in good health (not recorded which). Both conserved end residues are part of each CDR3. A D gene is named only where the DNA matches it firmly. A clone size is listed for some rows: how often the clone was seen (once, few, many), or a class if it is expanded.

>few|TRBV6-5|TRBJ2-7|TRBD1
TGTGCCAGCAGTTACCCGGGGAGACAGGGGGCCAACGAGCAGTACTTC
CASSYPGRQGANEQYF
>once|TRBV24-1|TRBJ2-3|-
TGTGCCACCAGTGATTCGGCCACAGATACGCAGTATTTT
CATSDSATDTQYF
>-|TRBV12-3/TRBV12-4|TRBJ1-1|-
TGTGCCAGCAGTTCCCCCGCGGGGGGTAAGGGCACTGAAGCTTTCTTT
CASSSPAGGKGTEAFF
>-|TRBV29-1|TRBJ1-2|-
TGCAGCGTTGAAACAGCTACAATAGGCAACTATGGCTACACCTTC
CSVETATIGNYGYTF
>-|TRBV29-1|TRBJ1-1|-
TGCAGCGCCCAGCCGCGGGGGGACACTGAAGCTTTCTTT
CSAQPRGDTEAFF
>-|TRBV11-2|TRBJ1-2|-
TGTGCCAGCAGCTTAAGCATCGCTAACTATGGCTACACCTTC
CASSLSIANYGYTF
>-|TRBV6-1|TRBJ2-7|-
TGTGCCAGCAGGGTACAGGGGGGGATATCCTACGAGCAGTACTTC
CASRVQGGISYEQYF
>few|TRBV4-1|TRBJ1-2|-
TGCGCCAGCAGCTCCTCCCCCCGAAGTGGCTACACCTTC
CASSSSPRSGYTF
>few|TRBV5-1|TRBJ2-3|TRBD2
TGCGCCAGCAGCTCTCTAGCGGGAACAGATACGCAGTATTTT
CASSSLAGTDTQYF
>many|TRBV5-1|TRBJ2-3|-
TGCGCCAGCAGCTTGGGGACCCCCACAGATACGCAGTATTTT
CASSLGTPTDTQYF
>few|TRBV20-1|TRBJ2-7|-
TGCAGTGCTGAGACAGCCGGCGAGCAGTACTTC
CSAETAGEQYF
>-|TRBV6-1|TRBJ2-3|-
TGTGCCAGCAGTGAACCGGGACGGAGGTCCCCCTATGGTACGCAGTATTTT
CASSEPGRRSPYGTQYF
>-|TRBV2|TRBJ2-7|TRBD1
TGTGCCAGCAGTGAGGACAGGGCCAAGCAGTACTTC
CASSEDRAKQYF
>-|TRBV12-3/TRBV12-4|TRBJ1-1|TRBD1
TGTGCCAGCAGGAGACAGGGGGGGCCATGGGACACTGAAGCTTTCTTT
CASRRQGGPWDTEAFF
>few|TRBV9|TRBJ2-7|-
TGTGCCAGCAGCGTACCCCCTCCGACGGGGTCCTACGAGCAGTACTTC
CASSVPPPTGSYEQYF
>few|TRBV7-2|TRBJ2-7|TRBD2
TGTGCCAGCAGCCCCCGACTAGCATCCTACGAGCAGTACTTC
CASSPRLASYEQYF
>-|TRBV29-1|TRBJ2-7|-
TGCAGCGTTGTTCGGGAGATCGATCTCGAGCAGTACTTC
CSVVREIDLEQYF
>-|TRBV5-1|TRBJ2-3|-
TGCGCCAGCAGCTCCCTCTTAAGGGGGTTCACAGATACGCAGTATTTT
CASSSLLRGFTDTQYF
>-|TRBV3-1|TRBJ2-2|TRBD2
TGTGCCAGCTCCCGGGGGGTTGGCACCGGGGAGCTGTTTTTT
CASSRGVGTGELFF
>few|TRBV4-1|TRBJ2-3|-
TGCGCCAGCAGCCAGCTTAGCCTCGGCACAGATACGCAGTATTTT
CASSQLSLGTDTQYF
>few|TRBV12-3/TRBV12-4|TRBJ1-1|TRBD1
TGTGCCAGCAGTTTGGCTGGGACAGGGAATATAGCAGCTTTCTTT
CASSLAGTGNIAAFF
>-|TRBV10-1|TRBJ2-2|TRBD1
TGCGCCAGCAGTGAGCGACAGGGGGACACCGGGGAGCTGTTTTTT
CASSERQGDTGELFF
>-|TRBV19|TRBJ2-2|-
TGTGCCAGTAGTATGGGGCCCTTGAACACCGGGGAGCTGTTTTTT
CASSMGPLNTGELFF